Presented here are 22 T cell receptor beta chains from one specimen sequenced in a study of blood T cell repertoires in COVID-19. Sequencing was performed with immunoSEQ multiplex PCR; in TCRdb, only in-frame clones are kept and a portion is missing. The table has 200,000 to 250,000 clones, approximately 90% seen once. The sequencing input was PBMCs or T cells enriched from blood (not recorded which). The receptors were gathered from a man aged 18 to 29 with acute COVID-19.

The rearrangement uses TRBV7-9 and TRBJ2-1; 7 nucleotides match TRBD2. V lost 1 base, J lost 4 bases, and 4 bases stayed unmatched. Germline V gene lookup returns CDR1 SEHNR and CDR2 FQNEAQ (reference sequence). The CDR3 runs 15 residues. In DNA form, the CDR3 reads TGTGCCAGCAGCTTAGTAGCGGGTGTTTACAATGAGCAGTTCTTC. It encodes CASSLVAGVYNEQFF.

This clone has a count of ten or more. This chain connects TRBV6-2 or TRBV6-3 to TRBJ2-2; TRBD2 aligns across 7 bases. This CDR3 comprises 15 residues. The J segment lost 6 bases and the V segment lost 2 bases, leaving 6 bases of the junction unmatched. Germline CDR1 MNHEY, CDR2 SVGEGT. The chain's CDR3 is CASSYRREGPGELFF. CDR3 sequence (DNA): TGTGCCAGCAGTTACAGGAGGGAGGGCCCCGGGGAGCTGTTTTTT.

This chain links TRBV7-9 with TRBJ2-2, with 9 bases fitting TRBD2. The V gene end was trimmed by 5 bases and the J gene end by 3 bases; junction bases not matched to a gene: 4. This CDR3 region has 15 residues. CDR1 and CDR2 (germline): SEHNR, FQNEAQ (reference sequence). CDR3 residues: CASSPSGTYTGELFF. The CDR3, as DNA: TGTGCCAGCAGCCCTAGCGGGACCTACACCGGGGAGCTGTTTTTT.

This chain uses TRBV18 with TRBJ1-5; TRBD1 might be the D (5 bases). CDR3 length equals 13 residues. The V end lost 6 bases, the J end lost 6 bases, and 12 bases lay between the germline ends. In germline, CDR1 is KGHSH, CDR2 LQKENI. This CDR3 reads CASSREGAQPQHF. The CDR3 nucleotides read TGTGCCAGCTCCCGTGAAGGGGCTCAGCCCCAGCATTTT.

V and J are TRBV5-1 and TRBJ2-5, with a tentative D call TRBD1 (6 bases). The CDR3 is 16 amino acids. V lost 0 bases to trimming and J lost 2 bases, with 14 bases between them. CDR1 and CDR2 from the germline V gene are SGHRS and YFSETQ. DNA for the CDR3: TGCGCCAGCAGCTTGGGGCCAGAGACAGGTCAAGAGACCCAGTACTTC. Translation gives CASSLGPETGQETQYF. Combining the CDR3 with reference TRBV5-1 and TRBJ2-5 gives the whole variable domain KAGVTQTPRYLIKTRGQQVTLSCSPISGHRSVSWYQQTPGQGLQFLFEYFSETQRNKGNFPGRFSGRQFSNSRSEMNVSTLELGDSALYLCASSLGPETGQETQYFGPGTRLLVL.

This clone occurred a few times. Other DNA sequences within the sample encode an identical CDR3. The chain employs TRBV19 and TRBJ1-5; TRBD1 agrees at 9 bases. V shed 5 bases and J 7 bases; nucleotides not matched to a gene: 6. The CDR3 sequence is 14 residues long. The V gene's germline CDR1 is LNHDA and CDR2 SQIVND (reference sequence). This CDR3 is CASSPTGGGQPQHF. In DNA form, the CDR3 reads TGTGCCAGTAGTCCAACAGGGGGCGGGCAGCCCCAGCATTTT.

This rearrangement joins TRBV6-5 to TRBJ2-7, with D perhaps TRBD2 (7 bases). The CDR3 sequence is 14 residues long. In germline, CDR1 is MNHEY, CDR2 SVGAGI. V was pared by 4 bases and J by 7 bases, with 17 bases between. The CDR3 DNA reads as TGTGCCAGCAGTTTTAGCCGGGGGGCGGGAGAGCAGTACTTC. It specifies CASSFSRGAGEQYF.

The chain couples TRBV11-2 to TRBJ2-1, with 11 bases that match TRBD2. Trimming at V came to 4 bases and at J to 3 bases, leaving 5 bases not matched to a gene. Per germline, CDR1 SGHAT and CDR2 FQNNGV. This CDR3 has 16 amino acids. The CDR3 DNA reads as TGTGCCAGCAGCTCGCCGGGACTAGCGGACTACAATGAGCAGTTCTTC. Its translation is CASSSPGLADYNEQFF.

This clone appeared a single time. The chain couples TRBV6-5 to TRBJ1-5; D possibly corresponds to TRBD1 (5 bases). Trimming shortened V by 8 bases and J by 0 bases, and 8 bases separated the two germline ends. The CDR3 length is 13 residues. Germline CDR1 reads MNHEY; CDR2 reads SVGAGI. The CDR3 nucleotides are TGTGCCAGCGGGGGGTTTAGCAATCAGCCCCAGCATTTT. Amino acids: CASGGFSNQPQHF.

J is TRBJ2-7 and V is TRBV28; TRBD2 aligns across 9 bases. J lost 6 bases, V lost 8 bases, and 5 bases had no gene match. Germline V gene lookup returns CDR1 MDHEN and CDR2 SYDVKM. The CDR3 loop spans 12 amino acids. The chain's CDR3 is CASFSGRGEQYF. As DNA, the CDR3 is TGTGCCAGCTTTAGCGGGAGAGGCGAGCAGTACTTC.

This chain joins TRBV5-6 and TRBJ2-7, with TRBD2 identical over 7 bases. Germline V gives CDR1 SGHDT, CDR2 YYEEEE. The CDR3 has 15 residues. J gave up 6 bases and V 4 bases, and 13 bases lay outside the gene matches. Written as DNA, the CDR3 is TGTGCCAGCAGCGGAGAAGGGAGGGCCCTCGTCGAGCAGTACTTC. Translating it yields CASSGEGRALVEQYF.

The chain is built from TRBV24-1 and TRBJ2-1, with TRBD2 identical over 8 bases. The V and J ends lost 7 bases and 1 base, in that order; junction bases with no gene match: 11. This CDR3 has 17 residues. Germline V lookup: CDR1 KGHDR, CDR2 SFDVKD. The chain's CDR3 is CATSGPLSGSSYNEQFF. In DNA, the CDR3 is TGTGCCACCAGCGGACCCCTAAGCGGGAGTTCCTACAATGAGCAGTTCTTC.

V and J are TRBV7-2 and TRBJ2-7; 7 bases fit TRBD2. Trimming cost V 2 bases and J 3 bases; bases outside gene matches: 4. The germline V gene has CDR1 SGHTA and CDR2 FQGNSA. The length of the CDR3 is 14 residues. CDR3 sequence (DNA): TGTGCCAGCAGCTTAACATTAGCGGGCTACGAGCAGTACTTC. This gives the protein CASSLTLAGYEQYF.

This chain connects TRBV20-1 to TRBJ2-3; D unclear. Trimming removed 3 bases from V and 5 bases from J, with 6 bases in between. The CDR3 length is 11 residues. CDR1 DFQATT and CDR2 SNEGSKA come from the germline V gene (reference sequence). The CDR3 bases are TGCAGTGCTAGTCTCCTAGATACGCAGTATTTT. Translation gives CSASLLDTQYF.

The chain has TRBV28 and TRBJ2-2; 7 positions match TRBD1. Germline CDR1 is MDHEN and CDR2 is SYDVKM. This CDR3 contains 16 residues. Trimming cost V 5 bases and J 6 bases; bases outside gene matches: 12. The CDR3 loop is CASSTRDSPFSGELFF. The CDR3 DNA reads TGTGCCAGCAGTACCCGGGACAGCCCATTCTCCGGGGAGCTGTTTTTT.

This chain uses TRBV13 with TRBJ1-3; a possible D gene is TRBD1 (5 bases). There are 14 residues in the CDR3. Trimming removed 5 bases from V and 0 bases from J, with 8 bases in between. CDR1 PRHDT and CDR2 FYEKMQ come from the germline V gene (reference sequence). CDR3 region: CASSPRDSGNTIYF. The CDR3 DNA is TGTGCCAGCAGCCCCAGGGACTCTGGAAACACCATATATTTT.

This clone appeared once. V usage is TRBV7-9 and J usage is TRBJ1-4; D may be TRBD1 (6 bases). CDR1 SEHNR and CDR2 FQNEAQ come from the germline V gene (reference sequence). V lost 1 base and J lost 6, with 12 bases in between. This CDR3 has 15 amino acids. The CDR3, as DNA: TGTGCCAGCAGCTTAGGACAGGAGGTGGATGAAAAACTGTTTTTT. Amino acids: CASSLGQEVDEKLFF.

CDR3 sequence (DNA): TGTGCCAGCAACCCGACAGGGTATGGCTACACCTTC. Its translation: CASNPTGYGYTF. The chain combines TRBV6-6 with TRBJ1-2, with 7 bases lining up with TRBD1. The CDR3 is 12 residues long. V shed 7 bases and J 5 bases; nucleotides not matched to a gene: 4. Germline V gives CDR1 MNHNY, CDR2 SVGAGI (reference sequence).

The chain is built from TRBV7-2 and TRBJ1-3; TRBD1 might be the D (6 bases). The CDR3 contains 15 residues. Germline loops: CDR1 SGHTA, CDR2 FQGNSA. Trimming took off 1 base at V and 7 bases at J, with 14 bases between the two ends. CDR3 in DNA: TGTGCCAGCAGCTTAGATGAGGGGGAGTTGAACACCATATATTTT. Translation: CASSLDEGELNTIYF.

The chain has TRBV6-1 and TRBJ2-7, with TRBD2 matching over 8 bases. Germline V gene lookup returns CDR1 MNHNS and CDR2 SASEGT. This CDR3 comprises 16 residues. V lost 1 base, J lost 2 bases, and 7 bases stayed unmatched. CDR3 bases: TGTGCCAGCAGTGAAGGAACTAGCGGAGTTGCCTACGAGCAGTACTTC. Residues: CASSEGTSGVAYEQYF.

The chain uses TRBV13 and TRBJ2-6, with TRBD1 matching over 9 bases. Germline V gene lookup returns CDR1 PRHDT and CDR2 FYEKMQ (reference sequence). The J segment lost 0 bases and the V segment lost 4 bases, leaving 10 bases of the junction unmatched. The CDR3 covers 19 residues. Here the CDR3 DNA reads TGTGCCAGCAGCTCTCTCCGGGACAGGGCCCGCTCTGGGGCCAACGTCCTGACTTTC. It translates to CASSSLRDRARSGANVLTF.

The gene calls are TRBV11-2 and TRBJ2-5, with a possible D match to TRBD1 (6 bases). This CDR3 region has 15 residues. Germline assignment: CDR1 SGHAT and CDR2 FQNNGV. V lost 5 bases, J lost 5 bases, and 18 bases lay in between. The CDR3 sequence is CASSLFGTSGETQYF. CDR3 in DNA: TGTGCCAGCAGCCTTTTCGGGACATCCGGGGAGACCCAGTACTTC.